This T cell receptor (beta chain) emerged from a study of Ad26.COV2.S vaccination and SARS-CoV-2 variants. At the level of the study: Ad26.COV2.S was injected intramuscularly once or twice, 56 days apart. Broader study findings: Breadth measured for non-spike TCRs was similar across vaccine and placebo recipients. TCR breadth and depth estimates may have understated total T cell responses.

The treatment: around 19 received Ad26.COV2.S at low or high dose, single or two shots; roughly five received placebo; per-sample allocation not given. Following the first vaccine or placebo injection, samples were taken on day 63. The sample came from a Boston adult aged 18-55 years. TCRdb keeps only in-frame clones here, not all; method: immunoSEQ multiplex PCR. The repertoire holds some 240,000 clones, with around 88% as singletons. Note on this clone: Its antigen remains unidentified.

The V and J ends lost 8 bases and 5 bases respectively, with 14 bases between them. Germline V lookup: CDR1 KGHDR, CDR2 SFDVKD. This CDR3 region has 13 residues. This receptor was identified in a person between 18 and 65 years old who received the Ad26.COV2.S COVID-19 vaccine or a placebo. The material sequenced was peripheral blood, taken in a trial of Ad26.COV2.S vaccine versus placebo. The chain recombines TRBV24-1 with TRBJ1-2; tentative D call: TRBD1 (5 bases). The CDR3 spells CATISQGRYGYTF. The CDR3 nucleotides read TGTGCCACCATATCCCAGGGAAGATATGGCTACACCTTC.